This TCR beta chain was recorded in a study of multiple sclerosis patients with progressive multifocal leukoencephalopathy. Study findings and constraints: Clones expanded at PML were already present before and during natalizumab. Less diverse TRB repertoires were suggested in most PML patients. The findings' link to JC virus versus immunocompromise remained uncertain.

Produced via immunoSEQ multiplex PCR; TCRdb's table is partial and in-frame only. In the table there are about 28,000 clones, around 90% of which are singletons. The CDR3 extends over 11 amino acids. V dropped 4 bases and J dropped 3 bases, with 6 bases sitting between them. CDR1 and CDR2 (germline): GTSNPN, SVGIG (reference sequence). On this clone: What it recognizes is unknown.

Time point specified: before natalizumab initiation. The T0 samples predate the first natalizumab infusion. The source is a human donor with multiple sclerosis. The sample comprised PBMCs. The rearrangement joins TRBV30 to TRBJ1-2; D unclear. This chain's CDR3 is CAWTLDYGYTF. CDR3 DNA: TGTGCCTGGACCCTCGACTATGGCTACACCTTC.